One and the same sample provided the 3 T cell receptor beta chains below, sequenced in a study of blood T cell repertoires in COVID-19. Sequencing used immunoSEQ multiplex PCR; TCRdb keeps in-frame clones, though not all of them. The sample yields about 200,000 clones, approximately 80% seen once. What was sequenced was peripheral blood. The receptor source for this set is a man aged 35-49 years with acute or convalescent COVID-19.

This chain connects TRBV7-2 to TRBJ2-1; maybe TRBD2 (6 bases). V was clipped by 2 bases and J by 5 bases, with 10 bases between them. This CDR3 has 14 amino acids. The germline gives CDR1 SGHTA, CDR2 FQGNSA. CDR3 amino acids: CASSLIRGNNEQFF. In nucleotides, the CDR3 is TGTGCCAGCAGCTTAATACGGGGGAACAATGAGCAGTTCTTC. Filled out from reference TRBV7-2 and TRBJ2-1, the complete variable domain reads GAGVSQSPSNKVTEKGKDVELRCDPISGHTALYWYRQSLGQGLEFLIYFQGNSAPDKSGLPSDRFSAERTGGSVSTLTIQRTQQEDSAVYLCASSLIRGNNEQFFGPGTRLTVL.

The CDR3 DNA follows: TGTGCCAGCTCACCAAACAGGGGAGCAGAGCAGCCCCAGCATTTT. It specifies CASSPNRGAEQPQHF. V and J are TRBV18 and TRBJ1-5, with 7 positions matching TRBD1. V was clipped by 2 bases and J by 7 bases; unmatched bases: 8. Germline values: CDR1 KGHSH, CDR2 LQKENI. CDR3 length: 15 amino acids.

This clone was recorded at least ten times. The gene calls are TRBV6-6 and TRBJ2-2, with 7 bases matching TRBD2. The CDR3 is made up of 13 amino acids. Germline V gene sequence: CDR1 MNHNY, CDR2 SVGAGI (reference sequence). The J segment lost 3 bases and the V segment lost 8 bases, leaving 3 bases of the junction unmatched. Here the CDR3 DNA reads TGTGCCAGCGGACGGGGGGACACCGGGGAGCTGTTTTTT. Its translation is CASGRGDTGELFF.